This passage covers 8 T cell receptor beta chains from one sample sequenced in a study of blood T cell repertoires in COVID-19. Clones were sequenced by immunoSEQ multiplex PCR, and TCRdb holds only the in-frame ones, with some missing. This table holds approximately 100,000 clones, 65% to 85% found once. The sample taken for sequencing was peripheral blood. The receptors shown here come from a woman aged 55-69 years with acute or convalescent COVID-19.

This clone was observed a handful of times. V gene TRBV28 combines with J gene TRBJ2-3, with TRBD2 identical over 8 bases. The V segment lost 3 bases and the J segment 4 bases; nucleotides outside the gene matches: 6. CDR3 length equals 15 residues. Germline V gene lookup returns CDR1 MDHEN and CDR2 SYDVKM. The CDR3: CASSFGGAVSDTQYF. CDR3 DNA: TGTGCCAGCAGTTTCGGGGGGGCGGTATCAGATACGCAGTATTTT.

The V call is TRBV11-3, the J call TRBJ1-5; D possibly corresponds to TRBD1 (6 bases). V was shortened by 2 bases and J by 7 bases, with 18 bases between the two germline ends. The CDR3 is 16 residues long. Germline V gene data show CDR1 as SGHNT and CDR2 as YENEEA. The CDR3 nucleotides are TGTGCCAGCAGCTTACGCAAACAGGGTTTTTGGCAGCCCCAGCATTTT. The encoded protein is CASSLRKQGFWQPQHF. The variable domain in full, with the rest retrieved from reference TRBV11-3 and TRBJ1-5, is EAGVVQSPRYKIIEKKQPVAFWCNPISGHNTLYWYLQNLGQGPELLIRYENEEAVDDSQLPKDRFSAERLKGVDSTLKIQPAELGDSAVYLCASSLRKQGFWQPQHFGDGTRLSIL.

This chain joins TRBV27 and TRBJ1-2; possibly TRBD1 for D (6 bases). The V gene's germline CDR1 is MNHEY and CDR2 SMNVEV (reference sequence). With 0 bases removed from V and 4 bases from J, the gap between germline ends came to 9 bases. The CDR3 contains 14 residues. The CDR3 DNA is TGTGCCAGCAGTTTATCGGGACACATCTATGGCTACACCTTC. The encoded protein is CASSLSGHIYGYTF.

The chain is built from TRBV7-2 and TRBJ1-2; unclear D gene. V was shortened by 5 bases and J by 7 bases, with 14 bases between the two germline ends. Germline V lookup: CDR1 SGHTA, CDR2 FQGNSA. This CDR3 region has 13 residues. The CDR3 sequence: CASSRVSAGGYTF. The CDR3 DNA reads as TGTGCCAGCAGCCGAGTGAGCGCGGGTGGCTACACCTTC.

V is TRBV12-5 and J is TRBJ1-6; D unclear. The CDR3 is 13 amino acids. Germline lookup yields CDR1 LGHNT and CDR2 FRNRAP. V was shortened by 2 bases and J by 10 bases, with 9 bases between the two germline ends. Here the CDR3 reads CASGLRSGSPLHF. Here the CDR3 DNA reads TGTGCTAGTGGTTTGAGGTCAGGCTCACCCCTCCACTTT. Full variable domain (outside the CDR3, taken from reference TRBV12-5 and TRBJ1-6): DARVTQTPRHKVTEMGQEVTMRCQPILGHNTVFWYRQTMMQGLELLAYFRNRAPLDDSGMPKDRFSAEMPDATLATLKIQPSEPRDSAVYFCASGLRSGSPLHFGNGTRLTVT.

The rearrangement joins TRBV2 to TRBJ2-1, with a weak D call TRBD1 (6 bases). The V gene lost 4 bases and the J gene lost 4 bases, with 11 bases spanning the gap. The CDR3 loop spans 14 amino acids. Germline lookup yields CDR1 SNHLY and CDR2 FYNNEI. The CDR3 DNA follows: TGTGCCAGCAGTGTACAGGGAAAGTACAATGAGCAGTTCTTC. Protein sequence: CASSVQGKYNEQFF.

The table lists this clone with a few counts. This chain connects TRBV6-5 to TRBJ2-7, with D tentatively TRBD1 (6 bases). Germline CDR1 reads MNHEY; CDR2 reads SVGAGI. Trimming took off 5 bases at V and 6 bases at J, with 14 bases between the two ends. This CDR3 comprises 13 residues. The CDR3 reads CASSISNRVEQYF. The CDR3 DNA reads as TGTGCCAGCAGTATCTCCAACAGGGTCGAGCAGTACTTC.

A single count supports this clone. The rearrangement joins TRBV5-1 to TRBJ1-2, with TRBD1 identical over 11 bases. Germline assignment: CDR1 SGHRS and CDR2 YFSETQ. V lost 5 bases to trimming and J lost 4 bases; unmatched junction nucleotides: 10. The CDR3 spans 16 residues. The CDR3 region has the DNA TGCGCCAGCAGATCGAATCCGGGGACAGGGGGCTATGGCTACACCTTC. Its translation is CASRSNPGTGGYGYTF.